This T cell receptor beta chain was captured in a study of blood T cell repertoires in COVID-19. The wider study: The origin of the acute and convalescent COVID-19 samples was the United States, Italy and Spain. The analysed material was cDNA or gDNA that came from T cells, B-cell-depleted T cells, or PBMCs.

This CDR3 region has 15 residues. Trimming cost V 0 bases and J 3 bases, with 10 bases left between them. The germline V gene has CDR1 SGDLS and CDR2 YYNGEE. Source study methods: From reference gene primer amplification, estimates of nucleated cell counts were derived. Only in-frame clones appear in the TCRdb table, and some are missing; sequencing was by immunoSEQ multiplex PCR. That table supplies the V and J calls and clone size; D and trimming were determined from the DNA. The sample holds some 100,000 clones; 85% are singletons and the top ten take around 2%. This sequence originates from a woman in her 70s with active or convalescent COVID-19. The sample consisted of peripheral blood. The rearrangement uses TRBV9 and TRBJ2-1; possibly TRBD2 for D (6 bases). The CDR3 is CASSVGGASYNEQFF. For the CDR3, the DNA is TGTGCCAGCAGCGTAGGCGGGGCCAGCTACAATGAGCAGTTCTTC.